This T cell receptor beta chain is drawn from a study of T-cell memory formation after mild COVID-19. Turning to the study itself: Each donor largely had its own TCR clusters. Overall study results and limits: Certain responding clones were present in pre-infection memory, suggesting participation of cross-reactive memory. Confirmation of SARS-CoV-2 specificity was lacking for second-wave clones peaking day 37.

Researchers used 5'RACE with constant-segment primers to make TCR alpha and TCR beta cDNA libraries that carry sample barcodes and UMIs. TCRdb processed the 5' RACE reads anew with MiXCR; each CDR3 protein has one entry. Of around 250,000 distinct CDR3 sequences in the sample, 8% to 9.5% were seen once. This clonotype showed up just a few times. Antigen unknown. With 4 bases removed from V and 5 bases from J, the gap between germline ends came to 14 bases. This CDR3 spans 14 amino acids. Material: PBMCs or a T cell subset sorted from them (not recorded which). The source of this sequence is a man between 18 and 29 years old who had mild COVID-19 (a few samples of this study predate the infection). Cell type and time point are not known. The chain links TRBV12-3 or TRBV12-4 to TRBJ1-2; D might be TRBD1 (6 bases). CDR3 residues: CASSYSAGEYGYTF. In DNA form, the CDR3 reads TGTGCCAGCAGTTACTCCGCAGGGGAGTATGGCTACACCTTC.